This TCR beta chain was identified during a study of tumor and adjacent non-tumor tissue in lung cancer. This clonotype was picked up many times. What it recognizes is unknown. The CDR3 sequence is 15 residues long. Deletions cut 2 bases from V and 6 bases from J, with 13 bases between. The V gene's germline CDR1 is KGHDR and CDR2 SFDVKD. The study's findings and limits: Patients with more diverse tumor TCRs had worse survival. Tumor repertoires had a smaller top 100 clone share than normal lung.

The library came from three nested PCR rounds adapted from ARM-PCR protocols. TCRdb re-called the multiplex PCR reads through MiXCR, storing one row per CDR3 protein. This table holds approximately 120,000 distinct CDR3 sequences, about 66% found once. RNA was extracted from bulk tissue without any cell sorting. The receptor was isolated from a man under 40 with non-small cell lung cancer. The sequenced sample consisted of lung tumor tissue. The V gene is TRBV24-1, the J gene TRBJ2-1, with D perhaps TRBD1 (6 bases). As DNA, the CDR3 is TGTGCCACCAGTGATTCCCGGGGACAAGGCAATGAGCAGTTCTTC. It specifies CATSDSRGQGNEQFF.